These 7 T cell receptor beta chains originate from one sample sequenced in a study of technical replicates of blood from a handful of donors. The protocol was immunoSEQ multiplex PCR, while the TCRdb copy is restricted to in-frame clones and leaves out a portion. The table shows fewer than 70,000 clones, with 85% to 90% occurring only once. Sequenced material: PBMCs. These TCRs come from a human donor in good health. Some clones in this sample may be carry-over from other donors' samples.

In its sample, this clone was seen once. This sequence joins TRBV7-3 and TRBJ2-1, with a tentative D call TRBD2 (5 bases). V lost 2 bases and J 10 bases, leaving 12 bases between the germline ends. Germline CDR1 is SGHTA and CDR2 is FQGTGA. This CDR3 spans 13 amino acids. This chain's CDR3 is CASSLERAGEQFF. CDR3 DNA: TGTGCCAGCAGCTTAGAGAGGGCCGGGGAGCAGTTCTTC.

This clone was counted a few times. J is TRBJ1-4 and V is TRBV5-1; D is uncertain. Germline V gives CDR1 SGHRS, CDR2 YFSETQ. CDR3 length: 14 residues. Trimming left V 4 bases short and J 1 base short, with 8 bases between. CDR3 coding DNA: TGCGCCAGCAGCCGGGGATTAACTAATGAAAAACTGTTTTTT. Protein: CASSRGLTNEKLFF.

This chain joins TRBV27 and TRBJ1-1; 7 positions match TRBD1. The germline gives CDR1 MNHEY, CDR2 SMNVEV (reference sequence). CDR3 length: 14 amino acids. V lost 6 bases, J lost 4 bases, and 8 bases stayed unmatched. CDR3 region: CASRSPTGSTEAFF. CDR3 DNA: TGTGCCAGCAGAAGCCCGACAGGGAGCACTGAAGCTTTCTTT.

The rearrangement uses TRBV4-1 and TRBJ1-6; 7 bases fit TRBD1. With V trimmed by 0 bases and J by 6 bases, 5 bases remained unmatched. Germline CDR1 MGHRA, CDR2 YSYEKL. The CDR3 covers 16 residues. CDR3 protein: CASSQERPGGNSPLHF. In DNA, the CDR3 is TGCGCCAGCAGCCAAGAACGGCCAGGGGGTAATTCACCCCTCCACTTT.

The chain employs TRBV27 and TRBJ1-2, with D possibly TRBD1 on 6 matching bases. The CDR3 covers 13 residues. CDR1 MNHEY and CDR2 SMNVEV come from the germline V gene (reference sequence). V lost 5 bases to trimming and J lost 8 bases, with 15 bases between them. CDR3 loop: CASSHQGRGGYTF. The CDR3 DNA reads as TGTGCCAGCAGTCATCAGGGGCGCGGCGGCTACACCTTC.

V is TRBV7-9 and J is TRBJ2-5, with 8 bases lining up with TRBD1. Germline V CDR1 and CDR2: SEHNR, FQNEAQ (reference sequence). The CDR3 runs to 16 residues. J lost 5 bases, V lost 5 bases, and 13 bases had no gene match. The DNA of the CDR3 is TGTGCCAGCAGCCAAGTTGGGCGCAGGGGGCAGGAGACCCAGTACTTC. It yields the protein CASSQVGRRGQETQYF.

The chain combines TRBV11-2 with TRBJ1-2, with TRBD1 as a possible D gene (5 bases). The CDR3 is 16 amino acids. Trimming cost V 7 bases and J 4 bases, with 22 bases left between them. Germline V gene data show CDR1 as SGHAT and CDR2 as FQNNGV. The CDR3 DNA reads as TGTGCCAGCACCCCGATCGCGGGGACTCTTCCCTATGGCTACACCTTC. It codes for CASTPIAGTLPYGYTF.